This T cell receptor (beta chain) was recorded in a study of blood T cells in healthy people across ages. Remarks on this clonotype: No antigen is known for it.

Germline-derived CDR1 and CDR2 are MNHEY and SVGAGI. The CDR3 loop spans 12 amino acids. Trimming stripped 4 bases from V and 6 bases from J, with 9 bases between. It was approximately 10 milliliters of peripheral blood that were drawn from each donor. Isolated PBMCs totaled at least 7 million in each sample. Primers used in a second PCR of about 7 to 12 cycles were a sample-barcoded 5' primer and a J-beta primer mix. TCRdb ran MiXCR on the 5' RACE reads and lists one entry per CDR3 protein. The sample yields approximately 1.5 million distinct CDR3 sequences, less than 45% seen once. Study observations and caveats: Both naive CD4+ cell counts and diversity were greater in long-lived donors than in aged donors. As age increased, TCR beta diversity per million T cells fell in a roughly linear fashion.

Sequencing was done on a sample of blood. This TCR derives from a woman between 18 and 30 years old in good health. The chain combines TRBV6-5 with TRBJ1-2; D is undetermined. CDR3 sequence (DNA): TGTGCCAGCAGTTCGGCCGGGGATGGCTACACCTTC. Translating it yields CASSSAGDGYTF.